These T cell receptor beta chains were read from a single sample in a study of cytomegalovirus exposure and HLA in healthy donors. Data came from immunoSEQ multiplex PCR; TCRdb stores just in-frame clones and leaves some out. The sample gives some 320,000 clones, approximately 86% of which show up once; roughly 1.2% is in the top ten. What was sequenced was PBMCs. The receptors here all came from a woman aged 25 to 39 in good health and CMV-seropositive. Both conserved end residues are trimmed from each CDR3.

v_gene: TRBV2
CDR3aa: ASRGNWNTEAF

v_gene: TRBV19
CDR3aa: ATSPGQRNSPLH

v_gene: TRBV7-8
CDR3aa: ASSLDPGQGADTQY

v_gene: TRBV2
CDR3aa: ASSEREGNTIY

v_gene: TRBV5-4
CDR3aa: ASSVDGNTIY

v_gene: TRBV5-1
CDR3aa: ASRTQETQY

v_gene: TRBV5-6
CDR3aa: ASNGQSYEQY

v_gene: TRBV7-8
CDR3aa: ASSPRGVGGYT

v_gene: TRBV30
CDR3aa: AWSGGSRYNIQY

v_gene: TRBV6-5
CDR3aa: ASTPDRNTEAF

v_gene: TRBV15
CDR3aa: ATSRVGSEISYEQY

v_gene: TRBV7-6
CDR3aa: ASSAGPGQKNTGELF

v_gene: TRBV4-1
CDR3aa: ASSQDWLAGAQGTQY

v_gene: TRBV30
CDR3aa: AWLAEPYNEQF

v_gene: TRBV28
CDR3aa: ASSFPIRTSEYSYEQY

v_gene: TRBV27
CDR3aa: ASSFNDRANEKLF

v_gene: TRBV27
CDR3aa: ASSYSNQPQH

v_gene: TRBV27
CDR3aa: ASSPTWGLQETQY

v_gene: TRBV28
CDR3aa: ASSSRAGGLLSNQPQH

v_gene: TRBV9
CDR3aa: ASSANRGALF

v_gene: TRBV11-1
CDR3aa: ASSLSRMREQY

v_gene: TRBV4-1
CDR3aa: ASSQVSRDRVYGYT

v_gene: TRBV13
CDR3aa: ASSFLRVDSQETQY

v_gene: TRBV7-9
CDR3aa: ASSLVRGRETQY

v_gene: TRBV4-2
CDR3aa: ASSQEMPAGGLINSGNTIY

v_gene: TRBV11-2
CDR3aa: ASSPTRDRNEQF

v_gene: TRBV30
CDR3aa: AWRDRGKVNPTEAF

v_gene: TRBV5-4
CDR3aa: ASSLRAKAEQF

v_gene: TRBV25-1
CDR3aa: ASSEFGTVYNSPLH

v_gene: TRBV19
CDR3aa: ASTRLAGESGEQY

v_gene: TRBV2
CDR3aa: ASRLAGTTDTQY

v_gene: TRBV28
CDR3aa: ASSPGLVHQPQH

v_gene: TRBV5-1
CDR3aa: ASSLKIGTGDYNEQF

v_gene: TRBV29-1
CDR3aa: SVEGLAGFQSSYNEQF

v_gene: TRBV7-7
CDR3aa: ASSLGDGAGNTIY

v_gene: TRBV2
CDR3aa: ASSEAELAGVDTQY

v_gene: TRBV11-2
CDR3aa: ASSPSYYEQY

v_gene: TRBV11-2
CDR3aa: ASSLVQPDTQY

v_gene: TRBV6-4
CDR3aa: ASSDGHESTDTQY

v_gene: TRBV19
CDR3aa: ASSIGFSRTSGNYEQY

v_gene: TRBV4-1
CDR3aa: ASSPGQSYEQY

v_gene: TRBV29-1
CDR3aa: SVGAGTGYTEAF

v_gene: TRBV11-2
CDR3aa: ASSLPPNTEAF

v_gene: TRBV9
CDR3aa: ASSVELSGTSGRATNNEQF

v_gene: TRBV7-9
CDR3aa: ASSLLGRDTQY

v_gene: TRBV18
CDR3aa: ASSPRGRGEEQF

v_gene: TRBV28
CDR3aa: ASSLPGTGNSYEQY

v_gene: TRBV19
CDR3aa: ASSETGKVKYEQY

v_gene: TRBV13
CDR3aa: ASSPGTNTPREQY

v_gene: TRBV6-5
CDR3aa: ASRPDRGHYEQY

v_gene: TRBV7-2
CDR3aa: ASSMDQGGYT

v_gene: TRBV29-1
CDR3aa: SVEYGGGSYEQY

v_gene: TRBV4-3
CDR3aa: ASSQWSDEKLF

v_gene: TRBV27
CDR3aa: ASSFRTGTFYGYT

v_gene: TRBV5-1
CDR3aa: ASSLGLNPGELF